Below are 30 T cell receptor beta chains sequenced from a single sample in a study of blood T cells in healthy people across ages. Through a sample-barcoded 5' primer and a J-beta primer mix, a second PCR was run for about 6 to 11 cycles. TCRdb re-called the 5' RACE reads through MiXCR, storing one row per CDR3 protein. The sample yields about a million distinct CDR3 sequences, roughly 51% seen once. Sequencing was performed on blood. The receptors originated from a woman aged 55-70 years in good health.

The chain links TRBV30 to TRBJ2-7; maybe TRBD2 (5 bases). This CDR3 spans 15 amino acids. The V and J ends lost 4 bases and 2 bases respectively, with 18 bases between them. The germline CDR1 and CDR2 sequences are GTSNPN and SVGIG (reference sequence). The CDR3 nucleotides read TGTGCCTGGAAGCGAGAGGCAAGCGGACCCTACGAGCAGTACTTC. Its protein product is CAWKREASGPYEQYF.

The J gene is TRBJ2-6, the V gene TRBV29-1; tentatively, D is TRBD1 (6 bases). Germline CDR1 is SQVTM and CDR2 is ANQGSEA. The CDR3 sequence is 15 residues long. V was trimmed by 4 bases and J by 0 bases, leaving 10 bases between them. The CDR3 nucleotides read TGCAGCGTTGGGACAGAAAGCTCTGGGGCCAACGTCCTGACTTTC. Translation gives CSVGTESSGANVLTF.

This chain joins TRBV29-1 and TRBJ2-7; D possibly corresponds to TRBD2 (5 bases). The CDR3 covers 14 residues. Per the germline V gene, CDR1 is SQVTM and CDR2 is ANQGSEA. Trimming took 4 bases from V and 0 from J, leaving 13 bases between them. Here the CDR3 reads CSVGVRADSYEQYF. CDR3 nucleotide sequence: TGCAGCGTTGGGGTGAGGGCGGACTCCTACGAGCAGTACTTC.

The V call is TRBV5-1, the J call TRBJ2-4; 8 bases line up with TRBD1. TRBJ2-7 explains the end of the DNA better; the J call may be wrong. Germline V gives CDR1 SGHRS, CDR2 YFSETQ. The CDR3 is 15 amino acids. The CDR3 nucleotides read TGCGCCAGCAGACGAGACAGGGGACAACTCTACGAGCAGTACTTC. It translates to CASRRDRGQLYEQYF.

The rearrangement uses TRBV12-3 or TRBV12-4 and TRBJ2-3; 15 bases agree with TRBD2. Trimming cost V 10 bases and J 2 bases; bases outside gene matches: 10. This CDR3 spans 17 amino acids. The CDR3 protein is CATRGTSGRIDTDTQYF. As DNA, the CDR3 is TGTGCCACCCGAGGGACTAGCGGGAGGATAGACACAGATACGCAGTATTTT.

The V and J genes are TRBV12-3 or TRBV12-4 and TRBJ1-2, with 7 bases identical to TRBD1. CDR3 size: 12 residues. Losses at the gene ends were 6 bases for V and 8 bases for J; bases not matched to a gene: 6. CDR3 loop: CASRQTGLGYTF. The CDR3 region has the DNA TGTGCCAGCAGGCAGACAGGGCTCGGCTACACCTTC.

This clonotype was counted between two and nine times. The J gene is TRBJ2-1, the V gene TRBV4-3, with 7 bases fitting TRBD2. Per the germline V gene, CDR1 is LGHNA and CDR2 is YSLEER. V lost 1 base, J lost 7 bases, and 7 bases stayed unmatched. CDR3 length: 15 residues. CDR3 loop: CASSQGSGWLNEQFF. The CDR3 coding sequence is TGCGCCAGCAGCCAAGGTAGCGGGTGGCTGAATGAGCAGTTCTTC.

This clonotype was seen a handful of times. The chain couples TRBV4-3 to TRBJ2-3; 8 bases map to TRBD2. The germline gives CDR1 LGHNA, CDR2 YSLEER. V was clipped by 0 bases and J by 3 bases; unmatched bases: 11. This CDR3 contains 18 residues. The CDR3 protein is CASSQEGAAGLVTDTQYF. CDR3 DNA: TGCGCCAGCAGCCAAGAGGGGGCGGCGGGACTAGTAACAGATACGCAGTATTTT.

The V call is TRBV7-9, the J call TRBJ2-1, with 7 bases identical to TRBD2. The CDR3 is 17 residues long. Trimming cost V 4 bases and J 4 bases; bases outside gene matches: 13. Germline V lookup: CDR1 SEHNR, CDR2 FQNEAQ (reference sequence). The CDR3 region is CASSSQMSSGWYNEQFF. CDR3 sequence (DNA): TGTGCCAGCAGCTCGCAAATGTCTAGCGGTTGGTACAATGAGCAGTTCTTC.

CDR3 nucleotide sequence: TGTGCCAGCAGCAAGGGACAGGGCGGAAATCAGCCCCAGCATTTT. Its protein product is CASSKGQGGNQPQHF. V is TRBV4-2 and J is TRBJ1-5; 9 bases agree with TRBD1. J was trimmed by 4 bases and V by 5 bases; bases with no gene match: 6. The CDR3 spans 15 residues. The germline V gene encodes CDR1 LGHNA and CDR2 YNFKEQ.

The chain is built from TRBV24-1 and TRBJ1-5, with D unclear. Trimming left V 12 bases short and J 2 bases short, with 7 bases between. The germline V gene encodes CDR1 KGHDR and CDR2 SFDVKD. This CDR3 has 11 amino acids. Here the CDR3 DNA reads TGTGCCCCCTTCGGCAATCAGCCCCAGCATTTT. Translated, it gives CAPFGNQPQHF.

The CDR3 reads CASKYGGSGDGELFF. CDR3 DNA: TGTGCCAGCAAATACGGCGGGAGCGGGGACGGGGAGCTGTTTTTT. The gene calls are TRBV28 and TRBJ2-2, with 7 positions matching TRBD2. Germline CDR1 MDHEN, CDR2 SYDVKM. The CDR3 contains 15 residues. J lost 7 bases, V lost 7 bases, and 12 bases had no gene match.

The genes are TRBV28 and TRBJ1-2; 9 nucleotides align to TRBD1. J gave up 2 bases and V 6 bases, and 13 bases lay outside the gene matches. Germline CDR1 reads MDHEN; CDR2 reads SYDVKM. This CDR3 has 17 residues. DNA for the CDR3: TGTGCCAGCAGGTCTAGTACAGGGGGCCTAAGAAACTATGGCTACACCTTC. Amino acids: CASRSSTGGLRNYGYTF.

The chain links TRBV5-1 to TRBJ2-1; 7 bases map to TRBD2. Germline-derived CDR1 and CDR2 are SGHRS and YFSETQ. This CDR3 comprises 17 residues. V trimming: 4 bases; J trimming: 0 bases; junction bases outside the gene matches: 10. This CDR3 reads CASSPISGLPSYNEQFF. The CDR3 DNA is TGCGCCAGCAGCCCGATTTCGGGACTACCCTCCTACAATGAGCAGTTCTTC.

This chain joins TRBV20-1 and TRBJ2-1; the match to TRBD1 covers 9 bases. Germline trimming cut 3 bases from V and 6 bases from J; bases unmatched to any gene: 9. Germline V gene sequence: CDR1 DFQATT, CDR2 SNEGSKA (reference sequence). The length of the CDR3 is 15 residues. CDR3 nucleotide sequence: TGCAGTGCTAGGGTGGCGGGACAGGGCTTCAATGAGCAGTTCTTC. Translated: CSARVAGQGFNEQFF.

The chain carries TRBV11-2 and TRBJ1-5; the D is unclear. Trimming cost V 5 bases and J 6 bases, with 14 bases left between them. CDR3 length: 14 residues. From germline, CDR1 is SGHAT and CDR2 FQNNGV. CDR3 in amino acids: CASSGPGKSQPQHF. In DNA, the CDR3 is TGTGCCAGCAGCGGGCCGGGAAAAAGTCAGCCCCAGCATTTT.

The chain links TRBV2 to TRBJ1-5, with TRBD1 identical over 8 bases. Looked up from germline, CDR1 is SNHLY and CDR2 is FYNNEI. The trim removed 5 bases at V and 6 bases at J, leaving 3 bases unmatched. The CDR3 covers 13 residues. CDR3 DNA sequence: TGTGCCAGCAGTCGACAGGGGACTCAGCCCCAGCATTTT. Amino acid sequence: CASSRQGTQPQHF. Filled out from reference TRBV2 and TRBJ1-5, the complete variable domain reads EPEVTQTPSHQVTQMGQEVILRCVPISNHLYFYWYRQILGQKVEFLVSFYNNEISEKSEIFDDQFSVERPDGSNFTLKIRSTKLEDSAMYFCASSRQGTQPQHFGDGTRLSIL.

J is TRBJ2-7 and V is TRBV7-9; no clear D. Germline V CDR1 and CDR2: SEHNR, FQNEAQ (reference sequence). Trimming took off 5 bases at V and 6 bases at J, with 14 bases between the two ends. The CDR3 totals 13 residues. DNA of the CDR3: TGTGCCAGCAGCCCCCCCCTAGGGTCCGAGCAGTACTTC. Encoded protein: CASSPPLGSEQYF.

This rearrangement joins TRBV20-1 to TRBJ2-5, with TRBD2 matching over 7 bases. V shed 3 bases, J shed 2 bases, and the junction held 9 bases outside the gene matches. The CDR3 runs 15 residues. CDR1 DFQATT and CDR2 SNEGSKA come from the germline V gene (reference sequence). The CDR3 region is CSARSPWTRQETQYF. In DNA form, the CDR3 reads TGCAGTGCTAGGAGCCCTTGGACTAGACAAGAGACCCAGTACTTC.

The chain employs TRBV3-1 and TRBJ2-7; either TRBD1 or TRBD2 may fit D (6 bases each). The V end lost 8 bases, the J end lost 7 bases, and 27 bases lay between the germline ends. The CDR3 has 16 amino acids. Germline V gives CDR1 LGHDT, CDR2 YNNKEL (reference sequence). Here the CDR3 DNA reads TGTGCCAGCTTCCCGAGGGGGGCAGACTACGGCGATGAGCAGTACTTC. This sequence encodes CASFPRGADYGDEQYF.

V gene TRBV28 combines with J gene TRBJ2-5; TRBD1 matches at 8 bases. The CDR3 length is 14 residues. Germline V gene lookup returns CDR1 MDHEN and CDR2 SYDVKM. Trimming at V came to 4 bases and at J to 2 bases, leaving 3 bases not matched to a gene. CDR3 sequence: CASSSTGAQETQYF. The DNA of the CDR3 is TGTGCCAGCAGTTCGACAGGGGCACAAGAGACCCAGTACTTC.

The chain combines TRBV11-3 with TRBJ2-1; 11 nucleotides align to TRBD2. The CDR3 contains 16 residues. CDR1 is SGHNT, CDR2 YENEEA, per germline. Losses at the gene ends were 5 bases for V and 4 bases for J; bases not matched to a gene: 7. CDR3 loop: CASSPGASGRYNEQFF. CDR3 sequence (DNA): TGTGCCAGCAGCCCTGGGGCTAGCGGGAGGTACAATGAGCAGTTCTTC.

The sample holds a few counts of this clonotype. The chain joins TRBV7-2 to TRBJ2-7; D gene uncertain. Deletions cut 2 bases from V and 0 bases from J, with 8 bases between. This CDR3 comprises 14 residues. From germline, CDR1 is SGHTA and CDR2 FQGNSA. DNA for the CDR3: TGTGCCAGCAGCTTAACCCTTATCTCCTACGAGCAGTACTTC. Translating it yields CASSLTLISYEQYF.

This clonotype was detected only a few times. The V gene is TRBV15, the J gene TRBJ2-5, with TRBD1 identical over 8 bases. After removal of 2 bases from V and 6 bases from J, the junction contained 5 bases not matched to a gene. The CDR3 contains 14 residues. CDR1 and CDR2 (germline): LNHNV, YYDKDF (reference sequence). The CDR3 sequence is CATSRSGTGKTQYF. CDR3 in DNA: TGTGCCACCAGCAGATCCGGGACAGGAAAGACCCAGTACTTC.

At least ten counts were recorded for this clonotype. The chain couples TRBV4-1 to TRBJ2-7; 7 bases fit TRBD1. The CDR3 loop spans 15 amino acids. Germline lookup yields CDR1 MGHRA and CDR2 YSYEKL. Unmatched junction bases numbered 11, after V lost 6 bases and J lost 3 bases. The CDR3 DNA reads as TGCGCCAGCAGTCTAAGCCGGGACAGAGTCTACGAGCAGTACTTC. The encoded protein is CASSLSRDRVYEQYF.

This chain links TRBV27 with TRBJ2-1; 11 nucleotides match TRBD2. The better agreement between TRBJ2-7 and the DNA end casts doubt on the J call. The CDR3 length is 16 residues. From germline, CDR1 is MNHEY and CDR2 SMNVEV (reference sequence). The CDR3 here is CASSKAGTSGYNEQYF. The CDR3 bases are TGTGCCAGCAGTAAAGCCGGGACTAGCGGCTACAATGAGCAGTACTTC.

The chain joins TRBV3-1 to TRBJ2-7; D unresolved. CDR3 length: 11 residues. V was shortened by 1 base and J by 9 bases, with 7 bases between the two germline ends. Germline V gene lookup returns CDR1 LGHDT and CDR2 YNNKEL (reference sequence). CDR3 protein: CASSQGLGQYF. The CDR3 DNA is TGTGCCAGCAGCCAAGGTTTGGGGCAGTACTTC.

The rearrangement links TRBV29-1 to TRBJ2-1; no clear D gene. V was trimmed by 3 bases and J by 2 bases, leaving 14 bases between them. Germline assignment: CDR1 SQVTM and CDR2 ANQGSEA. This CDR3 comprises 15 residues. CDR3 in amino acids: CSVEKVPRAYNEQFF. In DNA, the CDR3 is TGCAGCGTTGAGAAGGTACCTAGGGCCTACAATGAGCAGTTCTTC.

The chain has TRBV25-1 and TRBJ2-3, with unresolved D. The V and J ends lost 3 bases and 6 bases respectively, with 13 bases between them. Germline V gives CDR1 MGHDK, CDR2 SYGVNS. The CDR3 covers 14 residues. CDR3 sequence (DNA): TGTGCCAGCAGTGACCGGGCCAGCAGGGATACGCAGTATTTT. Amino acids: CASSDRASRDTQYF.

Concerning this clonotype itself: One junction end disagrees with the germline gene, perhaps due to a read error. The V and J genes are TRBV20-1 and TRBJ2-1, with TRBD2 matching 8 bases. The germline V gene has CDR1 DFQATT and CDR2 SNEGSKA (reference sequence). CDR3 length: 15 amino acids. The CDR3 protein is CGARSSSGSGNEQFF. The CDR3 nucleotides read TGCGGTGCTAGATCCTCCAGCGGGAGTGGCAATGAGCAGTTCTTC.